This T cell receptor beta chain stems from a study of CD8 T cells in Susac syndrome. Germline CDR1 MGHDK, CDR2 SYGVNS. V was clipped by 4 bases and J by 0 bases; unmatched bases: 1. This CDR3 spans 14 amino acids. TCR beta sequencing covered blood CD8+ and CD4+ T cells. Recently defined diagnostic criteria classed the Susac syndrome patients as definite or probable. In contrast to the negatively isolated CD8+ and CD4+ T cells, TEMRA cells were FACS-enriched. Reverse transcription of about 0.5 to 1 ug RNA was carried out with random hexamers. It was immunoSEQ multiplex PCR that amplified TCR beta CDR3 across 54 Vbeta and 13 Jbeta. MiXCR, run by TCRdb on the immunoSEQ multiplex PCR reads, gives a single entry per CDR3 protein. This table holds about 120,000 distinct CDR3 sequences, around 94% found once.

V is TRBV25-1 and J is TRBJ2-5, with 8 bases identical to TRBD1. The receptor's source is a human donor with Susac syndrome. Sequencing used CD8+ T cells from PBMCs. CDR3 amino acids: CASSGQGYQETQYF. CDR3 DNA: TGTGCCAGCAGTGGACAGGGGTACCAAGAGACCCAGTACTTC.